A selection of T cell receptor beta chains follows, all from one sample in a study of response to subunit inactivated influenza vaccine. TCRdb reprocessed the RT-PCR reads via MiXCR and lists one record per CDR3 protein. Of around 850,000 distinct CDR3 sequences listed, around 20% were seen once; the top ten hold about a tenth. Here the sequenced sample was PBMCs from blood, taken about 5 days after vaccination. The receptors originated from a man aged 50-59 years who received an inactivated influenza vaccine. The conserved cysteine and the conserved F or W are not part of the CDR3 here.

TRBJ2-1 TRBV10-3 16 AISELSGALAARNEQF
TRBJ2-2 TRBV12-3/TRBV12-4 12 ASSPARQAGMVF
TRBJ2-7 TRBV9 14 ASSVGGLAGVDEQY
TRBJ2-3 TRBV29-1 11 SVVLSSTDTQY
TRBJ2-5 TRBV20-1 12 SAPDRGKGETQY
TRBJ1-1 TRBV12-3/TRBV12-4 10 ASGPIVTEAF
TRBJ2-7 TRBV18 13 ASSPPGARGEEQY
TRBJ1-2 TRBV6-5 13 ASSYLRTVNYGYT
TRBJ2-1 TRBV18 12 ASSPRGLNNEQF
TRBJ2-1 TRBV29-1 10 SVDKDYNEQF
TRBJ2-3 TRBV20-1 13 SAPKINPSTDTQY
TRBJ2-1 TRBV5-5 14 ASSFTRVSSYNEQF
TRBJ1-5 TRBV29-1 10 SVLRGNQPQH
TRBJ2-3 TRBV9 11 ASSVRVTDTQY
TRBJ2-6 TRBV12-3/TRBV12-4 14 ASNRAGTPGANVLT
TRBJ2-7 TRBV15 15 ATSREIVVTGVYEQY
TRBJ2-6 TRBV11-2 15 ASSLLFTYSGANVLT
TRBJ2-3 TRBV20-1 12 SASKQGGTDTQY
TRBJ2-7 TRBV20-1 12 SARNSGGFYEQY
TRBJ2-2 TRBV7-7 13 ASSRDRVGTGELF
TRBJ2-1 TRBV25-1 17 ASSEYRGKGGTTRNEQF
TRBJ2-1 TRBV12-3/TRBV12-4 14 ASSRDGGALYNEQF
TRBJ2-3 TRBV20-1 12 SARDSGIADTQY
TRBJ2-1 TRBV4-2 15 ASSQVLADSSYNEQF
TRBJ2-2 TRBV4-2 13 ASSQERTNTGELF
TRBJ1-1 TRBV24-1 13 ATSDSGHLNTEAF
TRBJ2-3 TRBV6-2/TRBV6-3 13 ASRERGGRPDTQY
TRBJ1-2 TRBV29-1 14 SVHTPSLRHSYGYT
TRBJ2-7 TRBV20-1 12 SAIPFGQSYEQY
TRBJ1-2 TRBV4-3 14 ASSQGGRVSPQGYT
TRBJ1-5 TRBV6-1 13 ASSPSRGFTQPQH
TRBJ2-1 TRBV20-1 12 SARRPSGSNEQF
TRBJ2-5 TRBV5-1 14 ASSSGTSGSQETQY
TRBJ1-5 TRBV2 12 ASSPWGDDQPQH
TRBJ2-3 TRBV7-2 10 ASSSIEDTQY
TRBJ1-6 TRBV5-1 11 ASSLGNRAPLH
TRBJ2-1 TRBV27 14 ASSSNAGTGINEQF
TRBJ2-2 TRBV30 10 AWSGDTGELF